Sequencing of this TCR beta chain was carried out in a study of molecular identifiers for immune sequencing clone quantification. In TCRdb, the PCR reads were re-called with MiXCR into one record per CDR3 protein. Among about 7,800 distinct CDR3 sequences listed, roughly a third were seen once. This clonotype was seen a few times. This CDR3 is built from 16 residues. V lost 4 bases and J lost 0, with 13 bases in between. Germline V gives CDR1 MNHNY, CDR2 SVGAGI (reference sequence). Material: naive CD8+ T cells from blood, with Jurkat cell RNA spiked in. Described subset: FACS-sorted CD8+CD4-CCR7+CD45RA+ naive T cells. This receptor was taken from a human donor in good health. Some libraries in this study had Jurkat cell RNA spiked in. V is TRBV6-6 and J is TRBJ2-4; a weak D match, TRBD1 (6 bases). The CDR3 sequence: CASSFTGTKAKNIQYF. CDR3 nucleotides: TGTGCCAGCAGTTTCACCGGGACAAAAGCCAAAAACATTCAGTACTTC.